This T cell receptor (beta chain) originates from a study of CD8+CD57+ T cells in acquired aplastic anemia. Study background: Sorted CD4+ and CD8+ cells yielded DNA averaging about 2.9 ug. Study conclusions and caveats: Significance was not reached for CD8+ Simpson's diversity between patients and controls. Nearly 30 CD8+ CDR3 sequences were shared between patients and controls.

CDR1 is SGDLS, CDR2 YYNGEE, per germline. The CDR3 covers 15 residues. Trimming took 4 bases from V and 4 from J, leaving 16 bases between them. CDR3 and TCR beta VDJ profiling relied on genomic DNA as the template. Via MiXCR, TCRdb re-called the reads, giving one row per CDR3 protein. The sample lists roughly 180,000 distinct CDR3 sequences, 64% occurring once. In the case of this clonotype: Its target is unknown.

The TCR comes from a human donor with severe aplastic anemia or a healthy control (not recorded which). Sequencing was performed on sorted CD4+, CD8+, or CD8+CD57+ T cells (not recorded which) from PBMCs. This chain joins TRBV9 and TRBJ2-3, with D tentatively TRBD2 (6 bases). CDR3 nucleotide sequence: TGTGCCAGCAGCCCATTTCGGGAGTATGCAGATACGCAGTATTTT. Translated, it gives CASSPFREYADTQYF.